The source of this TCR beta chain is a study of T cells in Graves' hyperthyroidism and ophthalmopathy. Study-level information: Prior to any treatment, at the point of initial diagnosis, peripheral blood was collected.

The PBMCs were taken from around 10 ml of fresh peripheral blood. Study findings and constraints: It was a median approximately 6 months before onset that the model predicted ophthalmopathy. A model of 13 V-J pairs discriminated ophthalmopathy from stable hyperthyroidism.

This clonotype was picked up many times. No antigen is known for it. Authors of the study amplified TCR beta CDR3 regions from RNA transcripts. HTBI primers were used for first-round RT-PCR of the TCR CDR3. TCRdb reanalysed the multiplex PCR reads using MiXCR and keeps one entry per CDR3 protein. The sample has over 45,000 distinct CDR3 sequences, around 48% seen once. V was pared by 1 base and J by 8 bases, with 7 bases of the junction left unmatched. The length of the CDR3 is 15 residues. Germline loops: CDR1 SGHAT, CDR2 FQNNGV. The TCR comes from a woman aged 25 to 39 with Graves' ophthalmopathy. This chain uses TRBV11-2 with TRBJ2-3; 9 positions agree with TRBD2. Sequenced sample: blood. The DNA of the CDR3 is TGTGCCAGCAGCTTAGTGGCGGGAGGGCCAGGTACGCAGTATTTT. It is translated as CASSLVAGGPGTQYF.